These T cell receptor beta chains were read from a single sample in a study of T-cell memory formation after mild COVID-19. MiXCR was run by TCRdb on the 5' RACE reads, yielding one entry per CDR3 protein. The profile shows around 390,000 distinct CDR3 sequences, about a sixth of them singletons. Material for sequencing was PBMCs or a T cell subset sorted from them (not recorded which). These receptors all come from a man between 18 and 35 years old who had mild COVID-19 (a few samples of this study predate the infection). Cell type and time point are not known. Each CDR3 is given with its conserved first and last residue. Size is stated for part of the rows, as once, few or many counts, or as a class when the clone is expanded.

CDR3aa: CSVENLAGTEAFF
j_gene: TRBJ1-1
abundance: few
v_gene: TRBV29-1

CDR3aa: CATSIGTSNQPQHF
j_gene: TRBJ1-5
abundance: -
v_gene: TRBV15

CDR3aa: CASSFQGTEAFF
j_gene: TRBJ1-1
abundance: -
v_gene: TRBV7-2

CDR3aa: CASSHLRDNNYEQYF
j_gene: TRBJ2-7
abundance: few
v_gene: TRBV4-2

CDR3aa: CASSTRAGQETQYF
j_gene: TRBJ2-5
abundance: -
v_gene: TRBV7-2

CDR3aa: CASIRTGISPYEQYF
j_gene: TRBJ2-7
abundance: few
v_gene: TRBV6-2/TRBV6-3

CDR3aa: CASSYSGARAEAFF
j_gene: TRBJ1-1
abundance: few
v_gene: TRBV6-5

CDR3aa: CASAQSPNQPQHF
j_gene: TRBJ1-5
abundance: -
v_gene: TRBV6-1

CDR3aa: CASSVGTGGIHQPQHF
j_gene: TRBJ1-5
abundance: few
v_gene: TRBV9

CDR3aa: CASSDRASSGNTIYF
j_gene: TRBJ1-3
abundance: -
v_gene: TRBV7-6